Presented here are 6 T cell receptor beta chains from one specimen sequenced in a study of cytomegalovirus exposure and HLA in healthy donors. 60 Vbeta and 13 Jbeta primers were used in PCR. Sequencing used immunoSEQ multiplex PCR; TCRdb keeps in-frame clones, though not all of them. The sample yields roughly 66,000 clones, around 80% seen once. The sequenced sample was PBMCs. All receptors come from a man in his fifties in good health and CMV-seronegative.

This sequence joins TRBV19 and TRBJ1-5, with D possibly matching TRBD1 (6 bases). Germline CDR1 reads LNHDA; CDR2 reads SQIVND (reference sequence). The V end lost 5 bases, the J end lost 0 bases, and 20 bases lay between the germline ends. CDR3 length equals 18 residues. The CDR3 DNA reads TGTGCCAGTAGTCCACGACAGGACCGAACGTATAGCAATCAGCCCCAGCATTTT. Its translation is CASSPRQDRTYSNQPQHF.

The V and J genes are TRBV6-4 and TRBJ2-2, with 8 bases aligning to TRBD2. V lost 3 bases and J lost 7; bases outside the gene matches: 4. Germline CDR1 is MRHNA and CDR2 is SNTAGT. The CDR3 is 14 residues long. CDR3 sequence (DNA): TGTGCCAGCAGTGAACGGGAGGGCCTCGGGGAGCTGTTTTTT. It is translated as CASSEREGLGELFF.

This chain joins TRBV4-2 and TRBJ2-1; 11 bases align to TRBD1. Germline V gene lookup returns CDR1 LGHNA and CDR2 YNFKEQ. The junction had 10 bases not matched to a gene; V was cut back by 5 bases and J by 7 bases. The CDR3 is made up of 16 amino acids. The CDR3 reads CASSSLLDRGRNEQFF. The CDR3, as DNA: TGTGCCAGCAGCAGTTTATTGGACAGGGGGCGGAATGAGCAGTTCTTC.

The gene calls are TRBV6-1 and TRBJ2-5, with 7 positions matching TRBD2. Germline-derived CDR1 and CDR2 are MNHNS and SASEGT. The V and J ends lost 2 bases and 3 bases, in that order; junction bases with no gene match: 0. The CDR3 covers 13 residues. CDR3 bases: TGTGCCAGCAGTGAACTAGCGGAAGAGACCCAGTACTTC. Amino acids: CASSELAEETQYF.

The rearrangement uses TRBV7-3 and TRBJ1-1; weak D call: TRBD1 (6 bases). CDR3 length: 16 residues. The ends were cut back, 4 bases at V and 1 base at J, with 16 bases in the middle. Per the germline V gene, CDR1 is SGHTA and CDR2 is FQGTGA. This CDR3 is CASSSKAQGKNTEAFF. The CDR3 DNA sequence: TGTGCCAGCAGCTCAAAAGCACAGGGTAAGAACACTGAAGCTTTCTTT. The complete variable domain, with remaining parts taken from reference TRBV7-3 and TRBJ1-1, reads GAGVSQTPSNKVTEKGKYVELRCDPISGHTALYWYRQSLGQGPEFLIYFQGTGAADDSGLPNDRFFAVRPEGSVSTLKIQRTERGDSAVYLCASSSKAQGKNTEAFFGQGTRLTVV.

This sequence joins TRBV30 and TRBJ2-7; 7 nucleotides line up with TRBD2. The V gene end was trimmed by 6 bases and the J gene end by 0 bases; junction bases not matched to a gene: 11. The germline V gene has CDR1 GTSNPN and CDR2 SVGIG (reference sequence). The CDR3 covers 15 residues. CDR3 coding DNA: TGTGCCTGCCACTCCGCTAGCGGAGACTCCTACGAGCAGTACTTC. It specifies CACHSASGDSYEQYF.